This TCR beta chain was retrieved from a study of vaccination and CD4 T cells after COVID-19. Whole-study context: Some 10 convalescent patients had mild and one had severe PCR-confirmed SARS-CoV-2 disease. Samples taken post-COVID came a median around 3.5 months after diagnosis, ranging from 35 to 161. The convalescent group had six males, four females, seven Caucasians, two Asians, one multiracial.

Treatment described: approximately 10-day PBMC culture with coronavirus spike peptide pools or control peptides (ViraFEST assay). With respect to this clonotype: Its antigen remains unknown.

Researchers used the Oncomine TCR Beta short-read assay to sequence DNA from cultured CD4+ T cells. TCRdb re-analysed the PCR reads in MiXCR, keeping a single row per CDR3 protein. The table records 15,000 or so distinct CDR3 sequences, 53% of them present only once. Losses at the gene ends were 6 bases for V and 3 bases for J; bases not matched to a gene: 11. The length of the CDR3 is 17 residues. Per the germline V gene, CDR1 is DFQATT and CDR2 is SNEGSKA (reference sequence). The V call is TRBV20-1, the J call TRBJ2-7, with 16 bases that match TRBD2. The source of this sequence is a human donor who had recovered from COVID-19. The sample comprised CD4+ T cells from blood, cultured in vitro. The CDR3 spells CSAPPGTSGRALYEQYF. CDR3 DNA sequence: TGCAGTGCGCCCCCTGGGACTAGCGGGAGGGCCCTCTACGAGCAGTACTTC.